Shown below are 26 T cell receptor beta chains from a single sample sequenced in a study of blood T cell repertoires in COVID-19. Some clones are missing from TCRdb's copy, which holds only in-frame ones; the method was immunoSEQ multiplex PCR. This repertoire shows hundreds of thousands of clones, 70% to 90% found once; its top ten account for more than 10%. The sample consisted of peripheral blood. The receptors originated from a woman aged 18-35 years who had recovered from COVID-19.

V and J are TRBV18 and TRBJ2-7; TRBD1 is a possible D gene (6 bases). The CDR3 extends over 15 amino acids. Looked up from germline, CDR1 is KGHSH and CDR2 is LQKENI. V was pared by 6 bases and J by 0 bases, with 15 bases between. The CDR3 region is CASSPTHRDSYEQYF. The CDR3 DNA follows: TGTGCCAGCTCTCCCACCCACAGGGACTCCTACGAGCAGTACTTC.

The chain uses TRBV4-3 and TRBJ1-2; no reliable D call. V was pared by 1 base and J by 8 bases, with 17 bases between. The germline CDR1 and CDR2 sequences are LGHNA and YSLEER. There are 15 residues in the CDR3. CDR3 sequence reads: CASSQVIKSRRGYTF. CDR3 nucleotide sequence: TGCGCCAGCAGCCAAGTAATTAAATCCCGGAGGGGCTACACCTTC.

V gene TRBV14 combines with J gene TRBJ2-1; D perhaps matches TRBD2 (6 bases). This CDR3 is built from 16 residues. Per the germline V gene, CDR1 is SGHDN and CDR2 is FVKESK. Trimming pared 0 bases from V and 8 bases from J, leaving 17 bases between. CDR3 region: CASSQDPGETLYEQFF. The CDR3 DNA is TGTGCCAGCAGCCAAGATCCGGGGGAGACCCTCTATGAGCAGTTCTTC.

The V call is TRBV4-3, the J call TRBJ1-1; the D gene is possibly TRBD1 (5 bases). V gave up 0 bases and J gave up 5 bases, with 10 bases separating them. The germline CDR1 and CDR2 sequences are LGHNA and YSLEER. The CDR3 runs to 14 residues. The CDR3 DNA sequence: TGCGCCAGCAGCCAAGAAGTTAGGGGAACTGAAGCTTTCTTT. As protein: CASSQEVRGTEAFF.

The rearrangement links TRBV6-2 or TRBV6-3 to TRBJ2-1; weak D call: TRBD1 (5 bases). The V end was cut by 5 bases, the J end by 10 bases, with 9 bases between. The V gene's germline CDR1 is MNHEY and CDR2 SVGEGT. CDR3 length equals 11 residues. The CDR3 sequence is CASSQGGEQFF. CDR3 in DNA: TGTGCCAGCAGTCAGGGTGGGGAGCAGTTCTTC.

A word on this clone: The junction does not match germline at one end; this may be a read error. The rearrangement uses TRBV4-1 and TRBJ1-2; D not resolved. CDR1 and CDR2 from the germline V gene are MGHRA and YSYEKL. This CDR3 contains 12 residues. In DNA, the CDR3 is TGCGCCAGCAGCCAAGATTGGCTAGTTCCGGCCTTC. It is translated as CASSQDWLVPAF.

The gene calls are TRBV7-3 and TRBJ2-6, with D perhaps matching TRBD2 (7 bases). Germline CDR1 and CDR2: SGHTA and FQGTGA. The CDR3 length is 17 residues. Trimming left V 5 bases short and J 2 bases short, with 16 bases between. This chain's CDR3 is CASSDPRGAPGANVLTF. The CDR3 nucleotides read TGTGCCAGCAGCGACCCCCGGGGGGCGCCTGGGGCCAACGTCCTGACTTTC.

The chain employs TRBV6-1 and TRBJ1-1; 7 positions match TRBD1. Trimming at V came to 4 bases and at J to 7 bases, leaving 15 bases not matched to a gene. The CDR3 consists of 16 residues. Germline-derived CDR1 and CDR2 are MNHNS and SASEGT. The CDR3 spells CASSVLPGQLNFEAFF. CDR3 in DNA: TGTGCCAGCAGTGTCCTTCCGGGACAGCTTAACTTTGAAGCTTTCTTT.

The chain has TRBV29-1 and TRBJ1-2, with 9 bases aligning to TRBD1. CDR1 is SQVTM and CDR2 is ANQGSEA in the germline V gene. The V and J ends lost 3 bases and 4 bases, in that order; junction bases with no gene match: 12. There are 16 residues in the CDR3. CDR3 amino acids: CSVDGVSGQGGYGYTF. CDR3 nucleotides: TGCAGCGTTGATGGGGTCTCGGGACAGGGAGGCTATGGCTACACCTTC.

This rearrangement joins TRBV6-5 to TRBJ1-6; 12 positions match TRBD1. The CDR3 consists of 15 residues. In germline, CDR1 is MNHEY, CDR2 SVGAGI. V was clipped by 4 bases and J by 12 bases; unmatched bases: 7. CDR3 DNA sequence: TGTGCCAGCAGTTCCCGGGACAGGGGGCGTCTACCCCTCCACTTT. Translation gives CASSSRDRGRLPLHF.

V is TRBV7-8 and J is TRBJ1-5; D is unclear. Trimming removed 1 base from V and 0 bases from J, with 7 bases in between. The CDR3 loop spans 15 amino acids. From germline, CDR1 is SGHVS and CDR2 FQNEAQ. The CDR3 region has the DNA TGTGCCAGCAGCTTAGGGGCTGATAGCAATCAGCCCCAGCATTTT. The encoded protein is CASSLGADSNQPQHF.

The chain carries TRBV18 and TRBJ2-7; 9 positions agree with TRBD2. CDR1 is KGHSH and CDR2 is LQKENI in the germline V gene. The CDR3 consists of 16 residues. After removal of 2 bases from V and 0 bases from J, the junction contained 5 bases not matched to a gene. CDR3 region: CASSPATSGVSYEQYF. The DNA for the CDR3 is TGTGCCAGCTCACCAGCGACTAGCGGAGTCTCCTACGAGCAGTACTTC.

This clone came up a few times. The CDR3 loop reads CASSQEARTDTQYF. CDR3 DNA: TGCGCCAGCAGCCAAGAGGCTAGAACGGATACGCAGTATTTT. The chain employs TRBV4-1 and TRBJ2-3; D is unresolved. V lost 0 bases to trimming and J lost 6 bases, with 10 bases between them. The length of the CDR3 is 14 residues. Germline CDR1 and CDR2: MGHRA and YSYEKL.

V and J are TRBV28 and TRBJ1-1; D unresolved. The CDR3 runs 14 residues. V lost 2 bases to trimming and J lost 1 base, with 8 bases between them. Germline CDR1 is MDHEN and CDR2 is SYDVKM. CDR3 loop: CASSLLSGNTEAFF. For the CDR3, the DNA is TGTGCCAGCAGTTTACTATCTGGGAACACTGAAGCTTTCTTT.

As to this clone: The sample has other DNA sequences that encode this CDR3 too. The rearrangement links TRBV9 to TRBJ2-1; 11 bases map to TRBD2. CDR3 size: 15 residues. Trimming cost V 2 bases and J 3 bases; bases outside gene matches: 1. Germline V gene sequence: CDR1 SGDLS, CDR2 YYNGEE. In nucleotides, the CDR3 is TGTGCCAGCAGCGTCGGGACTAGCGGCTACAATGAGCAGTTCTTC. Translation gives CASSVGTSGYNEQFF.

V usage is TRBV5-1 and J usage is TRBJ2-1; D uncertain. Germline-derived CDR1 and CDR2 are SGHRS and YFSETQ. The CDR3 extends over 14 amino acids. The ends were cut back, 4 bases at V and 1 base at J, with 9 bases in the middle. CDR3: CASSNSQSYNEQFF. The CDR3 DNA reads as TGCGCCAGCAGCAACAGTCAATCCTACAATGAGCAGTTCTTC.

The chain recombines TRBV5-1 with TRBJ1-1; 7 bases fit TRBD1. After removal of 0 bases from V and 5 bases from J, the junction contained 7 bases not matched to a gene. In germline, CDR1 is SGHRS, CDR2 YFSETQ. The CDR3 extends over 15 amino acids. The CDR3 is CASSLGTGVGTEAFF. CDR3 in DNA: TGCGCCAGCAGCTTGGGGACAGGAGTAGGGACTGAAGCTTTCTTT.

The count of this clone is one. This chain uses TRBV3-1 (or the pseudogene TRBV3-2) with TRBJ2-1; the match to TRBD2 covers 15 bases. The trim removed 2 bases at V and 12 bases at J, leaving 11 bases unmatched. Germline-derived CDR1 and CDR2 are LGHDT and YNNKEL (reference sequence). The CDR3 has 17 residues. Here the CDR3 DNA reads TGTGCCAGCAGCCAACCGGGACTAGCGGGAGGAGTGGTCGGGCAGTTCTTC. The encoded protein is CASSQPGLAGGVVGQFF.

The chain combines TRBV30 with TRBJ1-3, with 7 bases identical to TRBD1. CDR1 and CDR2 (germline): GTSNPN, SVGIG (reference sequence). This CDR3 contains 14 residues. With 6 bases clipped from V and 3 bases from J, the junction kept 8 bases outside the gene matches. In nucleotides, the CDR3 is TGTGCCTGCACTCAGGGGGGAGTTGGAAACACCATATATTTT. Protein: CACTQGGVGNTIYF.

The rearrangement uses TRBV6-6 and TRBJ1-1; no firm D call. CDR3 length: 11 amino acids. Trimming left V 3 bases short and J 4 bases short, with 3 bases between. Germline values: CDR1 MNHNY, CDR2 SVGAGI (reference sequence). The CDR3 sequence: CASSYLTEAFF. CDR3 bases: TGTGCCAGCAGTTATCTCACTGAAGCTTTCTTT.

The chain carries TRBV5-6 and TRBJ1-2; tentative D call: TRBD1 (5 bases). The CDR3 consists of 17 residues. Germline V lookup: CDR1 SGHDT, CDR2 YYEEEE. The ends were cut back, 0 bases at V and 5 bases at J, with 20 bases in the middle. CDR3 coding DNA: TGTGCCAGCAGCTTGGACGCCATATTGGGGCATAGGTATGGCTACACCTTC. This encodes CASSLDAILGHRYGYTF.

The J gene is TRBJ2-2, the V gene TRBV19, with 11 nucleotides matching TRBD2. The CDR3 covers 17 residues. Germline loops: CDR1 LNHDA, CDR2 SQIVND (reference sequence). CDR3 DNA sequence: TGTGCTCTGGGACCCGGGACTAGCGGTGCGAACACCGGGGAGCTGTTTTTT. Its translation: CALGPGTSGANTGELFF.

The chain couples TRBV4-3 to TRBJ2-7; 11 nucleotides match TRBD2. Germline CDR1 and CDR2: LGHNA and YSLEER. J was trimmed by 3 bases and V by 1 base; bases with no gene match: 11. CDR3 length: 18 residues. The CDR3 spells CASSQVTFRGTSGYEQYF. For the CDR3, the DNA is TGCGCCAGCAGCCAAGTTACTTTCCGGGGGACTAGCGGCTACGAGCAGTACTTC.

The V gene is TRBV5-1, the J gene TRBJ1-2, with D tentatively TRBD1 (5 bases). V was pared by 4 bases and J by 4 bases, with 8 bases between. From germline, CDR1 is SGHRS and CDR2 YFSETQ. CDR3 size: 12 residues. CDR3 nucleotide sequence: TGCGCCAGCAGCGTCGACAGCTATGGCTACACCTTC. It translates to CASSVDSYGYTF.

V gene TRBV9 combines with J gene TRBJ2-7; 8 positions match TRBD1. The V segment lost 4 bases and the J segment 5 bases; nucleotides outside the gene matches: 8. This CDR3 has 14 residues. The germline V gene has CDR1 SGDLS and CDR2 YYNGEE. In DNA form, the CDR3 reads TGTGCCAGCAGCCCTCGGGACAGGTGGGACGAGCAGTACTTC. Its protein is CASSPRDRWDEQYF.

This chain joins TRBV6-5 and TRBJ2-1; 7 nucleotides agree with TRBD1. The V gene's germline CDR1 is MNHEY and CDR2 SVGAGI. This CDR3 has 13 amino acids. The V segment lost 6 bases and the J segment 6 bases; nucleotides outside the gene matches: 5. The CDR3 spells CASSLNRGNEQFF. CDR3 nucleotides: TGTGCCAGCAGCTTAAACAGGGGCAATGAGCAGTTCTTC.